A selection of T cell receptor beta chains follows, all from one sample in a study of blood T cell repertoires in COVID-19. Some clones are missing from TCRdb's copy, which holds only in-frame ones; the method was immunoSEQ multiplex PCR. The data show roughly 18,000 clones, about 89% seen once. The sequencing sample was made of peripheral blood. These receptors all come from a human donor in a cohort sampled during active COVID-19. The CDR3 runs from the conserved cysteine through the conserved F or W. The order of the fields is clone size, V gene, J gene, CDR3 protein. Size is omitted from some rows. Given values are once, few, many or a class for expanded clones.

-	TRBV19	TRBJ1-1	CASSKQISTEAFF
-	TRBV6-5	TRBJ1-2	CASRIQGVDRGYTF
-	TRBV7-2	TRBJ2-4	CASSLAAGVTKNIQYF
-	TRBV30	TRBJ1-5	CAWSVQFSNQPQHF
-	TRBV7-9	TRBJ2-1	CASSLRGAYNEQFF
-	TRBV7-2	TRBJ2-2	CASSPRTTHTGELFF
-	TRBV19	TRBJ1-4	CASTAQGSNEKLFF
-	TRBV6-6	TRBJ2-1	CASSPAGVAGRHNEQFF
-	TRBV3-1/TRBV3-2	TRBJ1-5	CASSQDMAWNQPQHF
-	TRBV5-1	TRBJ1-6	CASSRTGVVGSPLHF
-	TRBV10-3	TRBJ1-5	CAISDGGQPQHF
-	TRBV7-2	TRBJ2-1	CASSPGGGLVYNEQFF
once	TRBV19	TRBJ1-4	CASSTAGNEKLFF
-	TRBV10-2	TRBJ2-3	CASSGSGGAQDTQYF
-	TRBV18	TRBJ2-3	CASSPYSSTDTQYF
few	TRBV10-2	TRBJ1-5	CASSESRGGDQPQHF
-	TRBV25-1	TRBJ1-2	CASSASGGGYGYTF
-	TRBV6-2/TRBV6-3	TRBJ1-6	CASSPQGNSPLHF
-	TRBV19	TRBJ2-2	CASKGSAGGTGELFF
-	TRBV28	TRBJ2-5	CASSLWGGGAKKETQYF
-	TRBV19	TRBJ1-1	CASRYREMNTEAFF
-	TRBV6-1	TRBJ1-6	CASSDHAPGYSYNSPLHF
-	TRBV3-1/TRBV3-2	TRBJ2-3	CASSQERDTQYF
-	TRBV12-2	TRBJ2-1	CASRLVERASYNEQFF
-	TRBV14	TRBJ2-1	CASSRRVF
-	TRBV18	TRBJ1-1	CASSPGGLGTEAFF
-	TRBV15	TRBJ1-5	CATSSLMGRGSIRRQPQHF
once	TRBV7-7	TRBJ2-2	CASSLVGTANTGELFF
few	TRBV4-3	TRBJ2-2	CASSQVGRNTGELFF
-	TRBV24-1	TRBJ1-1	CATSDSGRGTANTEAFF
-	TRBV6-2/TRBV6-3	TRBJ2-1	CASSYGTSMNEQFF
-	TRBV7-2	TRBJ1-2	CASSFEAGRVSYGYTF
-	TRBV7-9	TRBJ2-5	CASILAGSETQYF
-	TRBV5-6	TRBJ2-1	CASSLTGALSYNEQFF
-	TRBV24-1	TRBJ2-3	CATSDPGLGSDTQYF
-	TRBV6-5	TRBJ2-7	CASRTPTGPYEQYF
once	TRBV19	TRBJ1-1	CASRQGLTEAFF
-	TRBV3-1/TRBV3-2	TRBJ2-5	CASSRDRQETQYF
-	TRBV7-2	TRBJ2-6	CASRPGGVGNVLTF
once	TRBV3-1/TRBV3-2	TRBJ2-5	CASTPLGVGLQETQYF
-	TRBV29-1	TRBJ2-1	CSAEGLAGPYNEQFF
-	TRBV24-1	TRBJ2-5	CATSELGPAGGSETQYF
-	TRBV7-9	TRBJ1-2	CASSLSSGGTGSIYGYTF
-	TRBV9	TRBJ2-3	CASSVEPSTDTQYF
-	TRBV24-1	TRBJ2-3	CATSDLVGSGSGDTQYF
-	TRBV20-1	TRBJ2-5	CSASLPGVQETQYF
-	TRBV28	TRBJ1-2	CASRIVGQVLGGYTF
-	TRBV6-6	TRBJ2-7	CASSSKGQGPYEQYF
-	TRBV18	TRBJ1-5	CASSPQTLSSNQPQHF
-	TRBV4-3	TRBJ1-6	CASSRDSTGGRSPLHF
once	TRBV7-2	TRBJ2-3	CASSTRGRRTDTQYF